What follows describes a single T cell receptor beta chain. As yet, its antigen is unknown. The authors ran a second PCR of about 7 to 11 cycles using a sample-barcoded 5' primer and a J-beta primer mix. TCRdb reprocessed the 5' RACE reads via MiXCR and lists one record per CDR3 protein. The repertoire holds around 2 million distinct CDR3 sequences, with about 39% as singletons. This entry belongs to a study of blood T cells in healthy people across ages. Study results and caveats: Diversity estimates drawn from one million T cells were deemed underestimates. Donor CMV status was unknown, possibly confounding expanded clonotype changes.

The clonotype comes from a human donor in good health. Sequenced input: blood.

The CDR3 spells CASTTGGNIGSPLHF. CDR3 nucleotide sequence: TGTGCCAGCACAACAGGGGGGAATATAGGTTCACCCCTCCACTTT. V gene TRBV28 combines with J gene TRBJ1-6; 8 nucleotides align to TRBD1. The CDR3 has 15 amino acids. Per germline, CDR1 MDHEN and CDR2 SYDVKM. J lost 9 bases, V lost 7 bases, and 11 bases had no gene match.